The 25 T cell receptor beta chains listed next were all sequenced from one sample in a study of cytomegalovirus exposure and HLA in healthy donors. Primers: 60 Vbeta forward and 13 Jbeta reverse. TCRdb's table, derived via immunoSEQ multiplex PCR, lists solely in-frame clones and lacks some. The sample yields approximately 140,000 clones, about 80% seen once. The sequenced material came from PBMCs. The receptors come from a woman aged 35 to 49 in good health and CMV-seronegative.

CDR3 sequence (DNA): TGTGCCAGCAGTTACTCCCAGGGCTCTGGGGCCAACGTCCTGACTTTC. The encoded protein is CASSYSQGSGANVLTF. The rearrangement uses TRBV6-5 and TRBJ2-6; tentatively, D is TRBD1 (5 bases). This CDR3 spans 16 amino acids. Germline V gene lookup returns CDR1 MNHEY and CDR2 SVGAGI. Trimming stripped 0 bases from V and 0 bases from J, with 6 bases between.

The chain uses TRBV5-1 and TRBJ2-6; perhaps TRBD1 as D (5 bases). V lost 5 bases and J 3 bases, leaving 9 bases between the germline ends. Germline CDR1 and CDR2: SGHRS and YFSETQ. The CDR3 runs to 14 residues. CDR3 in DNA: TGCGCCAGCAGGCCGCAGGGTGGGGCCAACGTCCTGACTTTC. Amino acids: CASRPQGGANVLTF.

The CDR3 DNA reads as TGTGCTAGTGGTTCGTGGGACAGGGGGCACCAGAACACTGAAGCTTTCTTT. This sequence encodes CASGSWDRGHQNTEAFF. J is TRBJ1-1 and V is TRBV12-5; TRBD1 matches at 12 bases. The CDR3 length is 17 residues. The V gene's germline CDR1 is LGHNT and CDR2 FRNRAP. J was trimmed by 1 base and V by 4 bases; bases with no gene match: 7.

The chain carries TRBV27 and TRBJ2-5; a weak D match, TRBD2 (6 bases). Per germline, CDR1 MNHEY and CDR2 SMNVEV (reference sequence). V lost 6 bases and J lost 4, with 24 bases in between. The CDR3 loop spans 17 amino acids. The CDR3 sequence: CASSPYWGGGMTETQYF. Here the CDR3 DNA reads TGTGCCAGCAGCCCTTATTGGGGAGGCGGGATGACAGAGACCCAGTACTTC.

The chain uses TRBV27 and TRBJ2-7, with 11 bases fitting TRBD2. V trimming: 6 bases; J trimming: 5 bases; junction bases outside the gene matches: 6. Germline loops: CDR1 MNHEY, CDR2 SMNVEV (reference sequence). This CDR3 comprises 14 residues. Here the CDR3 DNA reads TGTGCCAGCAGAATAGCGGGAGGGTTCGACGAGCAGTACTTC. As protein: CASRIAGGFDEQYF.

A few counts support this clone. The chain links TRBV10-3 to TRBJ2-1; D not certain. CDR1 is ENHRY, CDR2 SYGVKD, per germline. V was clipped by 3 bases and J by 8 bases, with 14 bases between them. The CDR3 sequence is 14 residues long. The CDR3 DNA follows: TGTGCCATCAGTGATGGGTTAGCTTCGGATGAGCAGTTCTTC. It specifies CAISDGLASDEQFF.

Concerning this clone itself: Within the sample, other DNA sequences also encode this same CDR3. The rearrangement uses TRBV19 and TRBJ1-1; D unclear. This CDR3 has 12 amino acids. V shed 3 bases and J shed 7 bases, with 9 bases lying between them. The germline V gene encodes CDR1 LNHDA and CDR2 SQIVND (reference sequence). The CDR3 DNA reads TGTGCCAGTAGTATGGGAGGATTTGAAGCTTTCTTT. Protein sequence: CASSMGGFEAFF.

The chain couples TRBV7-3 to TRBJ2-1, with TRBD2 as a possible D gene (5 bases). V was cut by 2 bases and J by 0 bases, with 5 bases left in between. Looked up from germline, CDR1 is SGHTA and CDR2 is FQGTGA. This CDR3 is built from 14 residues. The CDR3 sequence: CASSLDYSYNEQFF. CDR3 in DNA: TGTGCCAGCAGCTTAGACTACTCCTACAATGAGCAGTTCTTC.

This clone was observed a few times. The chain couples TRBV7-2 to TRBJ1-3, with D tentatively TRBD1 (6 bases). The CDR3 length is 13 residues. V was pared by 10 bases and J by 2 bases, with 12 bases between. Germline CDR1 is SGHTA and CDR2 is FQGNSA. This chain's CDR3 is CATSTGTGNTIYF. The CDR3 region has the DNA TGTGCCACCTCGACAGGAACTGGAAACACCATATATTTT.

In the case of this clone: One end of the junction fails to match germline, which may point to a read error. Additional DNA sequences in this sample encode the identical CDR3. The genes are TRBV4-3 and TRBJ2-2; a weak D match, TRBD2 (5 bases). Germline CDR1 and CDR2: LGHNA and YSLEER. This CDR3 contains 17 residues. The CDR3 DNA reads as TGCGCCAGCAGCCAAGACCCCTCGGGAACGAACACCGGGGAACTGTTTTTT. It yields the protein CASSQDPSGTNTGELFF.

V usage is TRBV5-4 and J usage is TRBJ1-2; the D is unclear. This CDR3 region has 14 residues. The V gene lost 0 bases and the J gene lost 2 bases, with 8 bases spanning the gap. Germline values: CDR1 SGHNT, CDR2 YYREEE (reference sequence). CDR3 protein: CASSLDIQNYGYTF. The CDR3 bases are TGTGCCAGCAGCTTGGACATACAGAACTATGGCTACACCTTC.

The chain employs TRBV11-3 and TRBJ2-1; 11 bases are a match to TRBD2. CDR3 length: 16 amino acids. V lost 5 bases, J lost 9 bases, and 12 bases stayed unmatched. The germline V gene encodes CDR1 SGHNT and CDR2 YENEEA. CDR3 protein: CASSLVAGGPVGEQFF. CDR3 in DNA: TGTGCCAGCAGCCTCGTAGCGGGAGGGCCGGTCGGTGAGCAGTTCTTC.

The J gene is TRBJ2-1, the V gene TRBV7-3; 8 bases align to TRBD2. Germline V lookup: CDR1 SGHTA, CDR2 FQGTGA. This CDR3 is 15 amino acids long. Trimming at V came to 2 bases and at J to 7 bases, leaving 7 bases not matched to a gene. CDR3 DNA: TGTGCCAGCAGCTTATTTGCGGGGGGCCAAAATGAGCAGTTCTTC. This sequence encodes CASSLFAGGQNEQFF.

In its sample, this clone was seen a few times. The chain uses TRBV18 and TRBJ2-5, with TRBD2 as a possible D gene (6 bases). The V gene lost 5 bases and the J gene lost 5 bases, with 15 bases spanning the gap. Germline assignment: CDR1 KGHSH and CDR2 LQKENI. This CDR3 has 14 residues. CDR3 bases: TGTGCCAGCTCATCAGTAGCTGGAGGGGAGACCCAGTACTTC. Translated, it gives CASSSVAGGETQYF.

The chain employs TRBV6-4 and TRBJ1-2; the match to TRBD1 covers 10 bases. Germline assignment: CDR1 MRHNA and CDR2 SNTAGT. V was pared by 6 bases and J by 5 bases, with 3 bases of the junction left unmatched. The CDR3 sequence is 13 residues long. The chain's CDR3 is CASRTGGIYGYTF. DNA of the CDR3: TGTGCCAGCAGGACAGGGGGCATATATGGCTACACCTTC.

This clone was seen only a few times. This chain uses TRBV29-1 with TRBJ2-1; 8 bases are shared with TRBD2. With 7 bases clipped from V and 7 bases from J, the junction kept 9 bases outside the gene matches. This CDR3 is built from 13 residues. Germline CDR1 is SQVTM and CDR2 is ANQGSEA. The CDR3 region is CSGYAGGGNEQFF. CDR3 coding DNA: TGCAGCGGGTACGCCGGGGGGGGGAATGAGCAGTTCTTC.

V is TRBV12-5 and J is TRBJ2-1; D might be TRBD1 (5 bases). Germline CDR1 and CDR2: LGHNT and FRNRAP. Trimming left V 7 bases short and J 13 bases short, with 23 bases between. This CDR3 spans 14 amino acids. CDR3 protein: CASATTQGSPQQFF. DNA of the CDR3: TGTGCTAGTGCCACCACCCAGGGATCACCCCAACAGTTCTTC.

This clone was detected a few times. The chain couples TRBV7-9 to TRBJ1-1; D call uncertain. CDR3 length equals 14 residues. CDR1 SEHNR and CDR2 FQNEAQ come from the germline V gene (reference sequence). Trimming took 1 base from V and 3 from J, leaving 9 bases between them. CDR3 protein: CASSLVPQYTEAFF. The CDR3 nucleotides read TGTGCCAGCAGCTTAGTACCGCAGTACACTGAAGCTTTCTTT.

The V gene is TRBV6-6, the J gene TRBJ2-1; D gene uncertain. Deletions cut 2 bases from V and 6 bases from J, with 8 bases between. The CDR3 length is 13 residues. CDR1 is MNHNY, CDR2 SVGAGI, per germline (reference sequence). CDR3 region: CASSYAGPNEQFF. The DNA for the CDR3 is TGTGCCAGCAGTTACGCAGGTCCCAATGAGCAGTTCTTC.

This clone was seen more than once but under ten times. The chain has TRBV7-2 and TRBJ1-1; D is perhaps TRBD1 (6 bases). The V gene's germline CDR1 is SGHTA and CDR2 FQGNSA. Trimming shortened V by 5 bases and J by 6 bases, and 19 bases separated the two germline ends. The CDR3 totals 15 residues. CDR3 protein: CASSILPQGTSEAFF. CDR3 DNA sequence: TGTGCCAGCAGCATTCTTCCGCAGGGGACATCTGAAGCTTTCTTT.

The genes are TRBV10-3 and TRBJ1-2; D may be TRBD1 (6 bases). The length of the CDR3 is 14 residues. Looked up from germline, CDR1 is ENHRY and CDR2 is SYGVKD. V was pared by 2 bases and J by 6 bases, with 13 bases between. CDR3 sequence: CAISEQAGEDGYTF. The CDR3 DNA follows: TGTGCCATCAGTGAGCAGGCAGGGGAAGATGGCTACACCTTC.

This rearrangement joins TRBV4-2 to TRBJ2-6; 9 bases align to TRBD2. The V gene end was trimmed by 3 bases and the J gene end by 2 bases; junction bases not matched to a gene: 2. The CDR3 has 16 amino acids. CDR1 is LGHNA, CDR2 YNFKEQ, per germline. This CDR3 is CASSQREGPGANVLTF. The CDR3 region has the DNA TGTGCCAGCAGCCAGCGGGAGGGGCCTGGGGCCAACGTCCTGACTTTC.

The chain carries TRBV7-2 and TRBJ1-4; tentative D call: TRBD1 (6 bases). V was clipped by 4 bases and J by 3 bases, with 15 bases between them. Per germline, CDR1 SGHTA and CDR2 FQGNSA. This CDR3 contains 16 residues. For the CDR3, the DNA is TGTGCCAGCAGCTCCAGGGGACGGACTGCTAATGAAAAACTGTTTTTT. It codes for CASSSRGRTANEKLFF.

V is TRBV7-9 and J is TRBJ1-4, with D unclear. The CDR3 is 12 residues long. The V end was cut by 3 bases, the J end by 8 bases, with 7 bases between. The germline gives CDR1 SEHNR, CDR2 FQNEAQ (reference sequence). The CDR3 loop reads CASSFFEEKLFF. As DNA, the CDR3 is TGTGCCAGCAGCTTTTTTGAGGAAAAACTGTTTTTT.

DNA of the CDR3: TGTGCCAGCAGCCCTGCGGTGGACTATGGCTACACCTTC. Translation: CASSPAVDYGYTF. The J gene is TRBJ1-2, the V gene TRBV6-5, with no clear D. The V end was cut by 6 bases, the J end by 3 bases, with 11 bases between. Per germline, CDR1 MNHEY and CDR2 SVGAGI. The CDR3 is 13 amino acids.